The 29 T cell receptor beta chains listed next were all sequenced from one sample in a study of graft-versus-host responses after intestinal transplantation. These TCRs are of unknown antigen specificity. Libraries were prepared by immunoSEQ multiplex PCR; TCRdb keeps only in-frame clonotypes and omits some of them. In the table there are over 90,000 clones, over 85% of which are singletons. The sample was unstimulated CD8+ T cells sorted from spleen or lymph node cells, taken before intestinal transplant. These receptors were collected from a human donor who received an intestinal transplant.

The chain couples TRBV6-6 to TRBJ2-3; no clear D gene. Germline V gene sequence: CDR1 MNHNY, CDR2 SVGAGI (reference sequence). This CDR3 is 16 amino acids long. Trimming took 5 bases from V and 4 from J, leaving 19 bases between them. The CDR3 loop reads CASSNNALGISDTQYF. CDR3 nucleotide sequence: TGTGCCAGCAGTAACAATGCTTTGGGGATTTCAGATACGCAGTATTTT.

This clone appeared a few times. This rearrangement joins TRBV4-1 to TRBJ1-2; 9 nucleotides match TRBD1. Germline V gene lookup returns CDR1 MGHRA and CDR2 YSYEKL. CDR3 length: 14 residues. V lost 3 bases and J lost 3; bases outside the gene matches: 2. This CDR3 is CASSHGDRDYGYTF. CDR3 nucleotide sequence: TGCGCCAGCAGCCATGGGGACAGGGACTATGGCTACACCTTC.

With respect to this clone: Mismatch with germline at one junction end may stem from a read error. Other DNA sequences in this sample translate to the same CDR3. The rearrangement links TRBV19 to TRBJ2-7; D tentatively reads TRBD1 or TRBD2 (5 bases each). This CDR3 contains 14 residues. The germline V gene has CDR1 LNHDA and CDR2 SQIVND (reference sequence). The CDR3 region is CASSISQGDGEQYF. In DNA, the CDR3 is TGTGCTAGTAGTATTAGCCAAGGGGACGGCGAGCAGTACTTC. The full variable domain, with the rest looked up from reference TRBV19 and TRBJ2-7, is DGGITQSPKYLFRKEGQNVTLSCEQNLNHDAMYWYRQDPGQGLRLIYYSQIVNDFQKGDIAEGYSVSREKKESFPLTVTSAQKNPTAFYLCASSISQGDGEQYFGPGTRLTVT.

The V and J genes are TRBV2 and TRBJ2-7; tentatively, D is TRBD1 or TRBD2 (5 bases each). The CDR3 consists of 13 residues. Germline assignment: CDR1 SNHLY and CDR2 FYNNEI. Trimming took 4 bases from V and 0 from J, leaving 7 bases between them. The CDR3 DNA sequence: TGTGCCAGCAGTGGAGGGACCTCCTACGAGCAGTACTTC. This codes for CASSGGTSYEQYF.

The J gene is TRBJ1-1, the V gene TRBV18, with unresolved D. Germline CDR1 reads KGHSH; CDR2 reads LQKENI. The ends were cut back, 0 bases at V and 0 bases at J, with 2 bases in the middle. The CDR3 has 13 residues. The CDR3 protein is CASSPPMNTEAFF. The CDR3 coding sequence is TGTGCCAGCTCACCACCGATGAACACTGAAGCTTTCTTT.

The rearrangement joins TRBV7-9 to TRBJ1-1, with 8 positions matching TRBD1. The CDR3 loop spans 15 amino acids. V lost 3 bases to trimming and J lost 0 bases; unmatched junction nucleotides: 3. CDR1 is SEHNR, CDR2 FQNEAQ, per germline (reference sequence). The CDR3 DNA is TGTGCCAGCAGCTTGGGACAGGCGGTGAACACTGAAGCTTTCTTT. Protein: CASSLGQAVNTEAFF.

The CDR3 sequence is CASSSTEGTGEETGELFF. CDR3 DNA: TGCGCCAGCAGCTCCACAGAGGGGACAGGGGAGGAGACCGGGGAGCTGTTTTTT. The chain uses TRBV5-1 and TRBJ2-2; 10 bases are a match to TRBD1. Germline V gene lookup returns CDR1 SGHRS and CDR2 YFSETQ. CDR3 length: 18 residues. V lost 3 bases, J lost 5 bases, and 13 bases stayed unmatched. Together with reference TRBV5-1 and TRBJ2-2, the CDR3 gives the full variable domain: KAGVTQTPRYLIKTRGQQVTLSCSPISGHRSVSWYQQTPGQGLQFLFEYFSETQRNKGNFPGRFSGRQFSNSRSEMNVSTLELGDSALYLCASSSTEGTGEETGELFFGEGSRLTVL.

In this sample, this clone turned up once. V gene TRBV30 combines with J gene TRBJ2-6; 12 nucleotides match TRBD1. This CDR3 contains 22 residues. Per germline, CDR1 GTSNPN and CDR2 SVGIG (reference sequence). Trimming cost V 0 bases and J 0 bases; bases outside gene matches: 15. CDR3 bases: TGTGCCTGGAGTGTTGGGACAGGGGGCAGGCGTGCATTCCGCTCTGGGGCCAACGTCCTGACTTTC. Encoded protein: CAWSVGTGGRRAFRSGANVLTF.

The table lists this clone with a few counts. The chain employs TRBV11-2 and TRBJ2-1; no firm D call. This CDR3 comprises 18 residues. V gave up 2 bases and J gave up 2 bases, with 19 bases separating them. The germline V gene has CDR1 SGHAT and CDR2 FQNNGV. CDR3 amino acids: CASSLIFARPGPYNEQFF. The CDR3 DNA reads TGTGCCAGCAGCTTAATCTTCGCCCGACCGGGTCCCTACAATGAGCAGTTCTTC.

The chain links TRBV9 to TRBJ2-3; D is ambiguous. Germline lookup yields CDR1 SGDLS and CDR2 YYNGEE. V lost 3 bases to trimming and J lost 0 bases, with 2 bases between them. CDR3 length: 12 residues. The CDR3 DNA follows: TGTGCCAGCAGCGACAGCACAGATACGCAGTATTTT. Translation: CASSDSTDTQYF. The whole variable domain, remainder taken from reference TRBV9 and TRBJ2-3, is DSGVTQTPKHLITATGQRVTLRCSPRSGDLSVYWYQQSLDQGLQFLIQYYNGEERAKGNILERFSAQQFPDLHSELNLSSLELGDSALYFCASSDSTDTQYFGPGTRLTVL.

The gene calls are TRBV27 and TRBJ2-1; TRBD2 agrees at 8 bases. J gave up 0 bases and V 5 bases, and 6 bases lay outside the gene matches. Per germline, CDR1 MNHEY and CDR2 SMNVEV (reference sequence). CDR3 length equals 16 residues. CDR3 bases: TGTGCCAGCAGTGCAACGGGGGGGAGCTCCTACAATGAGCAGTTCTTC. It codes for CASSATGGSSYNEQFF.

The sample holds a few counts of this clone. The chain combines TRBV4-1 with TRBJ1-6; D is unclear. The V gene lost 3 bases and the J gene lost 7 bases, with 4 bases spanning the gap. CDR1 and CDR2 (germline): MGHRA, YSYEKL. The CDR3 runs 12 residues. CDR3 in DNA: TGCGCCAGCAGCCAGATAAATTCACCCCTCCACTTT. This codes for CASSQINSPLHF.

Here the CDR3 reads CASTQTKNIQYF. As DNA, the CDR3 is TGCGCCAGCACGCAAACCAAAAACATTCAGTACTTC. The chain couples TRBV10-2 to TRBJ2-4; D not resolved. V lost 7 bases and J 2 bases, leaving 6 bases between the germline ends. The CDR3 consists of 12 residues. Per the germline V gene, CDR1 is WSHSY and CDR2 is SAAADI.

The chain links TRBV6-1 to TRBJ1-6; a possible D gene is TRBD1 (5 bases). V gave up 7 bases and J gave up 7 bases, with 17 bases separating them. In germline, CDR1 is MNHNS, CDR2 SASEGT. The length of the CDR3 is 15 residues. The CDR3 DNA sequence: TGTGCCAGCACCCTCGTGGCGACAGAAAATTCACCCCTCCACTTT. Its protein is CASTLVATENSPLHF.

The chain combines TRBV6-5 with TRBJ2-7, with D possibly called TRBD1 or TRBD2 (5 bases each). This CDR3 is built from 15 residues. The ends were cut back, 6 bases at V and 2 bases at J, with 17 bases in the middle. CDR1 is MNHEY, CDR2 SVGAGI, per germline. CDR3 in amino acids: CASSLGWGSTYEQYF. The CDR3 DNA reads TGTGCCAGCAGCCTGGGTTGGGGGTCCACCTACGAGCAGTACTTC.

To note about this clone: Other nucleotide sequences from this sample produce the same CDR3. The chain combines TRBV14 with TRBJ1-3; no clear D. Per the germline V gene, CDR1 is SGHDN and CDR2 is FVKESK. The CDR3 contains 12 residues. V was trimmed by 4 bases and J by 4 bases, leaving 5 bases between them. The chain's CDR3 is CASSPLGNTIYF. The CDR3 bases are TGTGCCAGCAGCCCCCTCGGAAACACCATATATTTT.

The V gene is TRBV7-6, the J gene TRBJ2-3; TRBD2 matches 8 bases. The CDR3 is made up of 16 amino acids. V was pared by 2 bases and J by 5 bases, with 9 bases of the junction left unmatched. Germline V gene data show CDR1 as SGHVS and CDR2 as FNYEAQ. As DNA, the CDR3 is TGTGCCAGCAGCTTACAAATCGGGGGGGCCTTAGATACGCAGTATTTT. Residues: CASSLQIGGALDTQYF.

V usage is TRBV27 and J usage is TRBJ2-1; D could derive from TRBD1 or TRBD2 (5 bases each). The germline V gene encodes CDR1 MNHEY and CDR2 SMNVEV (reference sequence). This CDR3 has 13 residues. V dropped 5 bases and J dropped 4 bases, with 9 bases sitting between them. CDR3 protein: CASSVGRYNEQFF. Written as DNA, the CDR3 is TGTGCCAGCAGTGTGGGACGTTACAATGAGCAGTTCTTC.

V is TRBV14 and J is TRBJ2-5; 7 nucleotides match TRBD2. Trimming took 3 bases from V and 3 from J; bases not matched to a gene: 7. Germline V gives CDR1 SGHDN, CDR2 FVKESK. The CDR3 runs 15 residues. CDR3 residues: CASSHPGGGEETQYF. CDR3 sequence (DNA): TGTGCCAGCAGCCACCCGGGAGGAGGAGAAGAGACCCAGTACTTC.

This chain connects TRBV7-6 to TRBJ2-3; D could derive from TRBD1 or TRBD2 (5 bases each). Germline CDR1 and CDR2: SGHVS and FNYEAQ. The length of the CDR3 is 17 residues. V lost 5 bases and J lost 5, with 23 bases in between. The CDR3 loop reads CASSPQGWLESGDTQYF. CDR3 coding DNA: TGTGCCAGCAGCCCCCAGGGATGGCTGGAAAGCGGAGATACGCAGTATTTT.

The rearrangement joins TRBV7-9 to TRBJ1-1; D possibly corresponds to TRBD1 (6 bases). This CDR3 region has 15 residues. V shed 4 bases and J shed 4 bases, with 16 bases lying between them. CDR1 is SEHNR and CDR2 is FQNEAQ in the germline V gene (reference sequence). This chain's CDR3 is CASSSPARGITEAFF. CDR3 nucleotide sequence: TGTGCCAGCAGCTCCCCAGCCAGGGGAATCACTGAAGCTTTCTTT.

The chain employs TRBV9 and TRBJ2-7; weak D call: TRBD2 (6 bases). This CDR3 has 14 residues. Trimming took off 3 bases at V and 2 bases at J, with 12 bases between the two ends. Germline CDR1 and CDR2: SGDLS and YYNGEE. Here the CDR3 DNA reads TGTGCCAGCAGCGCCCGGGACTCCCCCTACGAGCAGTACTTC. It yields the protein CASSARDSPYEQYF.

This clone was observed a handful of times. The chain is built from TRBV6-6 and TRBJ2-1; perhaps TRBD2 as D (6 bases). V was cut by 7 bases and J by 4 bases, with 17 bases left in between. This CDR3 region has 15 residues. Per germline, CDR1 MNHNY and CDR2 SVGAGI (reference sequence). As DNA, the CDR3 is TGTGCCAGCATGGACGGGCTAGCGTTGTACAATGAGCAGTTCTTC. It translates to CASMDGLALYNEQFF.

V is TRBV19 and J is TRBJ2-5; tentatively, D is TRBD2 (6 bases). V gave up 5 bases and J gave up 1 base, with 14 bases separating them. The CDR3 contains 15 residues. The germline CDR1 and CDR2 sequences are LNHDA and SQIVND (reference sequence). The CDR3 DNA reads TGTGCCAGTAGTCCAGAGGGACTTCTCCAAGAGACCCAGTACTTC. This sequence encodes CASSPEGLLQETQYF.

The chain links TRBV19 to TRBJ2-5; D is undetermined. Looked up from germline, CDR1 is LNHDA and CDR2 is SQIVND (reference sequence). Deletions cut 4 bases from V and 5 bases from J, with 8 bases between. The CDR3 is made up of 12 amino acids. DNA of the CDR3: TGTGCCAGTAGTAGTCCCCTGGAGACCCAGTACTTC. Protein product: CASSSPLETQYF.

J is TRBJ1-1 and V is TRBV25-1; D gene uncertain. The CDR3 covers 15 residues. In germline, CDR1 is MGHDK, CDR2 SYGVNS. Trimming pared 5 bases from V and 1 base from J, leaving 14 bases between. DNA of the CDR3: TGTGCCAGCAGTCGGACCTCTGCAGGGAACACTGAAGCTTTCTTT. Protein: CASSRTSAGNTEAFF.

V is TRBV4-1 and J is TRBJ2-1; D not certain. The V gene lost 0 bases and the J gene lost 1 base, with 13 bases spanning the gap. The length of the CDR3 is 17 residues. Germline CDR1 and CDR2: MGHRA and YSYEKL. CDR3 protein: CASSQELNSWSYNEQFF. In DNA form, the CDR3 reads TGCGCCAGCAGCCAAGAGTTGAACAGCTGGTCCTACAATGAGCAGTTCTTC.

The chain employs TRBV27 and TRBJ1-2, with 8 bases identical to TRBD1. This CDR3 contains 14 residues. J was trimmed by 5 bases and V by 5 bases; bases with no gene match: 7. Germline V gene sequence: CDR1 MNHEY, CDR2 SMNVEV (reference sequence). The CDR3 DNA is TGTGCCAGCAGTCCGGTAGGACAGGGATATGGCTACACCTTC. It specifies CASSPVGQGYGYTF.

The rearrangement links TRBV6-1 to TRBJ1-6, with 7 bases identical to TRBD1. CDR1 is MNHNS and CDR2 is SASEGT in the germline V gene. The V segment lost 2 bases and the J segment 7 bases; nucleotides outside the gene matches: 8. This CDR3 region has 16 residues. CDR3 in amino acids: CASSEIGFRGNSPLHF. The DNA for the CDR3 is TGTGCCAGCAGTGAAATCGGGTTCAGGGGGAATTCACCCCTCCACTTT.